These 9 T cell receptor beta chains came from one sample sequenced in a study of T cell repertoires in cytomegalovirus infection. Antigens of these TCRs are unknown. TCRdb re-analysed the reads in MiXCR, keeping a single row per CDR3 protein. Here the sample spans 55,000 to 85,000 distinct CDR3 sequences, roughly 22% being singletons. The sample consisted of CD8+ T cells from cultured PBMCs, taken from culture after CMV antigen stimulation. These receptors originate from a human donor in good health (CMV status not recorded). Some clones in this sample may be carry-over from other donors' samples.

The V call is TRBV11-2, the J call TRBJ2-4, with TRBD2 identical over 7 bases. Germline V gives CDR1 SGHAT, CDR2 FQNNGV. The CDR3 runs 16 residues. The trim removed 2 bases at V and 3 bases at J, leaving 7 bases unmatched. CDR3 coding DNA: TGTGCCAGCAGCTTACGGGGGGACTGGGGCAAAAACATTCAGTACTTC. This codes for CASSLRGDWGKNIQYF.

V is TRBV4-1 and J is TRBJ1-4, with 10 bases fitting TRBD1. V shed 1 base, J shed 6 bases, and the junction held 5 bases outside the gene matches. The CDR3 runs 16 residues. Germline V gives CDR1 MGHRA, CDR2 YSYEKL. The CDR3 is CASSQGLGTGDEKLFF. The DNA of the CDR3 is TGCGCCAGCAGCCAAGGCCTCGGGACAGGGGATGAAAAACTGTTTTTT.

The chain employs TRBV12-5 and TRBJ2-1; D might be TRBD1 or TRBD2, each matching 5 bases. CDR3 length: 16 residues. From germline, CDR1 is LGHNT and CDR2 FRNRAP. V was trimmed by 1 base and J by 0 bases, leaving 10 bases between them. The CDR3 coding sequence is TGTGCTAGTGGTTTGGATGGGGGATTCTCCTACAATGAGCAGTTCTTC. Amino acids: CASGLDGGFSYNEQFF.

This chain uses TRBV7-9 with TRBJ1-2; possible D gene TRBD1, 5 bases. Per germline, CDR1 SEHNR and CDR2 FQNEAQ (reference sequence). The CDR3 sequence is 13 residues long. V gave up 7 bases and J gave up 5 bases, with 14 bases separating them. CDR3 DNA sequence: TGTGCCAGCACCTTGGGGGGGACGTATGGCTACACCTTC. This codes for CASTLGGTYGYTF.

This chain's CDR3 is CASSLALAGGPYNEQFF. The DNA of the CDR3 is TGTGCCAGCAGCTTAGCCCTCGCGGGGGGGCCTTACAATGAGCAGTTCTTC. The chain joins TRBV7-2 to TRBJ2-1; 9 bases agree with TRBD2. There are 17 residues in the CDR3. Germline loops: CDR1 SGHTA, CDR2 FQGNSA. V was clipped by 0 bases and J by 4 bases; unmatched bases: 7.

V is TRBV7-2 and J is TRBJ2-3; D uncertain. V lost 2 bases and J lost 6, with 6 bases in between. Germline CDR1 reads SGHTA; CDR2 reads FQGNSA. The length of the CDR3 is 12 residues. The CDR3 region is CASSLKLDTQYF. The CDR3 DNA sequence: TGTGCCAGCAGCTTAAAACTTGATACGCAGTATTTT.

The chain uses TRBV12-5 and TRBJ2-1; 14 nucleotides align to TRBD2. Trimming removed 4 bases from V and 3 bases from J; junction bases left unmatched: 2. There are 16 residues in the CDR3. Germline assignment: CDR1 LGHNT and CDR2 FRNRAP. The CDR3 DNA is TGTGCTAGTGGTTGGACTAGCGGGGGGATCTACAATGAGCAGTTCTTC. It translates to CASGWTSGGIYNEQFF. The entire variable domain, with the rest obtained from reference TRBV12-5 and TRBJ2-1, is as follows: DARVTQTPRHKVTEMGQEVTMRCQPILGHNTVFWYRQTMMQGLELLAYFRNRAPLDDSGMPKDRFSAEMPDATLATLKIQPSEPRDSAVYFCASGWTSGGIYNEQFFGPGTRLTVL.

In its sample, this clonotype was seen many times. For the CDR3, the DNA is TGTGCCAGCAGATTGCAGGGTAACACTGAAGCTTTCTTT. This gives the protein CASRLQGNTEAFF. The chain employs TRBV27 and TRBJ1-1; D is perhaps TRBD1 (5 bases). The CDR3 extends over 13 amino acids. V lost 6 bases to trimming and J lost 2 bases, with 10 bases between them. From germline, CDR1 is MNHEY and CDR2 SMNVEV (reference sequence).

The chain uses TRBV7-2 and TRBJ2-7; TRBD2 aligns across 9 bases. J lost 7 bases, V lost 5 bases, and 9 bases had no gene match. This CDR3 region has 14 residues. The germline V gene has CDR1 SGHTA and CDR2 FQGNSA. The CDR3 is CASSPSGGLGEQYF. CDR3 DNA sequence: TGTGCCAGCAGCCCGAGCGGGGGGCTTGGGGAGCAGTACTTC.